Sequencing of this T cell receptor (beta chain) was carried out in a study of CD4 T cells in relation to SARS-CoV-2 and coronaviruses. Profiled with immunoSEQ multiplex PCR; TCRdb holds only in-frame clones, not every one. The data show around 35,000 clones, with approximately 81% seen just once and around 4.8% held by the top ten. Germline CDR1 reads GTSNPN; CDR2 reads SVGIG (reference sequence). The CDR3 length is 10 residues. The trim removed 5 bases at V and 9 bases at J, leaving 3 bases unmatched. In regard to this clone: The antigen remains unidentified.

Sequencing was done on a sample of naive CD4+ T cells from PBMCs, cultured in vitro. The subset is: naive CD4+ T cells isolated by negative enrichment. The chain is built from TRBV30 and TRBJ1-1, with 7 bases aligning to TRBD1. This sequence originates from an adult with COVID-19. DNA of the CDR3: TGTGCCTGGGGGGACAGTCAAGCTTTCTTT. It specifies CAWGDSQAFF.